This T cell receptor (beta chain) originates from a study of CD8+ T cells in alopecia areata. Extracted from the samples, RNA was reverse transcribed into cDNA to serve as the sequencing template. TCRdb keeps only in-frame clones here, not all; method: immunoSEQ multiplex PCR. Seen here are 180,000 or so clones, less than 80% observed once, and the top ten hold roughly an eighth. The CDR3 is made up of 16 amino acids. Germline V gene sequence: CDR1 SGHDT, CDR2 YYEEEE. The J segment lost 2 bases and the V segment lost 3 bases, leaving 10 bases of the junction unmatched. The chain employs TRBV5-6 and TRBJ2-5; 7 positions match TRBD1. The specimen was CD8+ T cells sorted from blood, collected at week 0. The receptor was derived from a human donor with alopecia areata. The CDR3 here is CASSSPATRGQETQYF. The CDR3 coding sequence is TGTGCCAGCAGCTCACCCGCAACCAGGGGGCAAGAGACCCAGTACTTC. Full variable domain (outside the CDR3, taken from reference TRBV5-6 and TRBJ2-5): DAGVTQSPTHLIKTRGQQVTLRCSPKSGHDTVSWYQQALGQGPQFIFQYYEEEERQRGNFPDRFSGHQFPNYSSELNVNALLLGDSALYLCASSSPATRGQETQYFGPGTRLLVL.